Listed here are 19 T cell receptor beta chains from one sample, sequenced in a study of blood T cell repertoires in COVID-19. Clones were sequenced by immunoSEQ multiplex PCR, and TCRdb holds only the in-frame ones, with some missing. In the table there are approximately 150,000 clones, around nine tenths of which are singletons. The sample consisted of peripheral blood. The receptors shown here come from a human donor in a cohort sampled during active COVID-19.

V and J are TRBV18 and TRBJ1-2, with no clear D. The V gene lost 5 bases and the J gene lost 2 bases, with 12 bases spanning the gap. The V gene's germline CDR1 is KGHSH and CDR2 LQKENI. This CDR3 is 14 amino acids long. The CDR3 region is CASSGGRWNYGYTF. The CDR3 DNA is TGTGCCAGCTCAGGAGGACGGTGGAACTATGGCTACACCTTC.

This chain uses TRBV5-6 with TRBJ2-7; TRBD2 agrees at 7 bases. V lost 3 bases, J lost 3 bases, and 9 bases stayed unmatched. The CDR3 has 15 residues. Germline assignment: CDR1 SGHDT and CDR2 YYEEEE. The CDR3 sequence is CASSSGLGVIYEQYF. Here the CDR3 DNA reads TGTGCCAGCAGCTCCGGACTAGGTGTGATCTACGAGCAGTACTTC.

This clone was observed a handful of times. J is TRBJ2-7 and V is TRBV9; a possible D gene is TRBD2 (6 bases). V lost 5 bases to trimming and J lost 5 bases, with 14 bases between them. Germline values: CDR1 SGDLS, CDR2 YYNGEE. The CDR3 is 13 residues long. CDR3 sequence reads: CASSPEGPDEQYF. Here the CDR3 DNA reads TGTGCCAGCAGTCCGGAGGGGCCGGACGAGCAGTACTTC.

V gene TRBV9 combines with J gene TRBJ1-3; D is uncertain. CDR1 and CDR2 from the germline V gene are SGDLS and YYNGEE. Trimming pared 0 bases from V and 0 bases from J, leaving 7 bases between. The CDR3 is 15 amino acids. CDR3 in amino acids: CASSVAPHSGNTIYF. CDR3 in DNA: TGTGCCAGCAGCGTAGCCCCCCACTCTGGAAACACCATATATTTT.

The gene calls are TRBV30 and TRBJ2-2, with 7 nucleotides matching TRBD2. Unmatched junction bases numbered 5, after V lost 7 bases and J lost 6 bases. This CDR3 region has 12 residues. Germline CDR1 reads GTSNPN; CDR2 reads SVGIG (reference sequence). This CDR3 reads CAFEAGSGELFF. The DNA for the CDR3 is TGTGCCTTCGAAGCGGGGTCCGGGGAGCTGTTTTTT.

V is TRBV5-1 and J is TRBJ2-7; D is possibly TRBD1 (5 bases). The CDR3 totals 13 residues. CDR1 and CDR2 (germline): SGHRS, YFSETQ. V lost 4 bases to trimming and J lost 6 bases, with 14 bases between them. CDR3 amino acids: CASSPGTGPEQYF. In DNA form, the CDR3 reads TGCGCCAGCAGCCCTGGCACAGGTCCCGAGCAGTACTTC.

The gene calls are TRBV9 and TRBJ1-2; a weak D match, TRBD1 (6 bases). The V end was cut by 5 bases, the J end by 4 bases, with 18 bases between. There are 15 residues in the CDR3. Per germline, CDR1 SGDLS and CDR2 YYNGEE. This CDR3 is CASRSTRGLSYGYTF. The CDR3 DNA is TGTGCCAGCAGAAGTACGCGGGGGCTGAGCTATGGCTACACCTTC. Supplemented by reference TRBV9 and TRBJ1-2, the full variable domain reads DSGVTQTPKHLITATGQRVTLRCSPRSGDLSVYWYQQSLDQGLQFLIQYYNGEERAKGNILERFSAQQFPDLHSELNLSSLELGDSALYFCASRSTRGLSYGYTFGSGTRLTVV.

J is TRBJ2-1 and V is TRBV6-4; 7 bases are shared with TRBD2. Trimming at V came to 6 bases and at J to 7 bases, leaving 9 bases not matched to a gene. The CDR3 runs to 14 residues. Germline V gene lookup returns CDR1 MRHNA and CDR2 SNTAGT. The CDR3 sequence is CASREGEAGNEQFF. Written as DNA, the CDR3 is TGTGCCAGCAGGGAGGGTGAAGCGGGGAATGAGCAGTTCTTC.

This chain connects TRBV25-1 to TRBJ2-5, with D maybe TRBD2 (5 bases). Trimming took 3 bases from V and 4 from J, leaving 9 bases between them. This CDR3 spans 13 amino acids. Germline CDR1 reads MGHDK; CDR2 reads SYGVNS. The CDR3 nucleotides are TGTGCCAGCAGTGATTTAAGCGGAGAGACCCAGTACTTC. Protein product: CASSDLSGETQYF.

The CDR3 sequence: CASSRGLARSSYEQYF. CDR3 sequence (DNA): TGTGCCAGTAGTCGCGGACTAGCGAGGAGTTCCTACGAGCAGTACTTC. The J gene is TRBJ2-7, the V gene TRBV19; 9 positions agree with TRBD2. From germline, CDR1 is LNHDA and CDR2 SQIVND (reference sequence). This CDR3 spans 16 amino acids. The V segment lost 5 bases and the J segment 1 base; nucleotides outside the gene matches: 9.

The genes are TRBV5-4 and TRBJ2-5; 7 nucleotides align to TRBD2. Germline values: CDR1 SGHNT, CDR2 YYREEE (reference sequence). With V trimmed by 4 bases and J by 5 bases, 5 bases remained unmatched. The CDR3 has 13 residues. In DNA, the CDR3 is TGTGCCAGCAGCATGAAACTAGCGGAGACCCAGTACTTC. The encoded protein is CASSMKLAETQYF.

CDR3 in amino acids: CASSSSGGASTDTQYF. CDR3 DNA sequence: TGTGCCAGCAGCTCCTCGGGGGGAGCTAGCACAGATACGCAGTATTTT. The rearrangement joins TRBV7-2 to TRBJ2-3; 7 bases map to TRBD2. The V gene's germline CDR1 is SGHTA and CDR2 FQGNSA. CDR3 length: 16 amino acids. The trim removed 4 bases at V and 0 bases at J, leaving 7 bases unmatched.

The chain has TRBV9 and TRBJ2-5; weak D call: TRBD1 (6 bases). From germline, CDR1 is SGDLS and CDR2 YYNGEE. V was cut by 4 bases and J by 2 bases, with 12 bases left in between. The CDR3 spans 14 residues. In nucleotides, the CDR3 is TGTGCCAGCAGCTCCGGGACATCGCAAGAGACCCAGTACTTC. Translation: CASSSGTSQETQYF.

This chain connects TRBV12-5 to TRBJ1-2; D is unresolved. Germline V gives CDR1 LGHNT, CDR2 FRNRAP. Trimming took 5 bases from V and 8 from J, leaving 18 bases between them. The CDR3 totals 14 residues. The CDR3 region has the DNA TGTGCTAGTGGTCCCCCCGGCGCGTCGGGAGGCTACACCTTC. It encodes CASGPPGASGGYTF.

V is TRBV9 and J is TRBJ1-3; no reliable D call. Trimming pared 3 bases from V and 0 bases from J, leaving 13 bases between. Germline CDR1 is SGDLS and CDR2 is YYNGEE. The CDR3 has 16 residues. The DNA for the CDR3 is TGTGCCAGCAGCGCTTCCGACCGGAGCTCTGGAAACACCATATATTTT. This sequence encodes CASSASDRSSGNTIYF.

The V gene is TRBV10-3, the J gene TRBJ1-2; 10 nucleotides align to TRBD1. The germline CDR1 and CDR2 sequences are ENHRY and SYGVKD. V shed 7 bases, J shed 0 bases, and the junction held 5 bases outside the gene matches. This CDR3 has 15 amino acids. CDR3 loop: CAITGGQGANYGYTF. The DNA of the CDR3 is TGTGCCATCACCGGCGGACAGGGGGCTAACTATGGCTACACCTTC.

The gene calls are TRBV7-2 and TRBJ1-4; the match to TRBD1 covers 10 bases. Germline CDR1 and CDR2: SGHTA and FQGNSA. With 4 bases clipped from V and 5 bases from J, the junction kept 4 bases outside the gene matches. CDR3 size: 15 residues. CDR3 coding DNA: TGTGCCAGCAGCTCCCGGACAGGGGGGAATGAAAAACTGTTTTTT. Translation gives CASSSRTGGNEKLFF.

The chain combines TRBV19 with TRBJ1-5, with 9 bases aligning to TRBD1. The germline CDR1 and CDR2 sequences are LNHDA and SQIVND (reference sequence). The CDR3 is 16 residues long. Trimming cost V 7 bases and J 3 bases; bases outside gene matches: 10. The CDR3 DNA follows: TGTGCCAGTACCACTCCCGGGACAGGGTACAATCAGCCCCAGCATTTT. Translating gives CASTTPGTGYNQPQHF.

This chain joins TRBV6-5 and TRBJ2-7; 7 bases are shared with TRBD2. This CDR3 spans 14 amino acids. Germline CDR1 and CDR2: MNHEY and SVGAGI. Trimming cost V 11 bases and J 1 base; bases outside gene matches: 11. The CDR3 bases are TGTGCCGCGGGGGAGGGAGCGCGATCCTACGAGCAGTACTTC. As protein: CAAGEGARSYEQYF.